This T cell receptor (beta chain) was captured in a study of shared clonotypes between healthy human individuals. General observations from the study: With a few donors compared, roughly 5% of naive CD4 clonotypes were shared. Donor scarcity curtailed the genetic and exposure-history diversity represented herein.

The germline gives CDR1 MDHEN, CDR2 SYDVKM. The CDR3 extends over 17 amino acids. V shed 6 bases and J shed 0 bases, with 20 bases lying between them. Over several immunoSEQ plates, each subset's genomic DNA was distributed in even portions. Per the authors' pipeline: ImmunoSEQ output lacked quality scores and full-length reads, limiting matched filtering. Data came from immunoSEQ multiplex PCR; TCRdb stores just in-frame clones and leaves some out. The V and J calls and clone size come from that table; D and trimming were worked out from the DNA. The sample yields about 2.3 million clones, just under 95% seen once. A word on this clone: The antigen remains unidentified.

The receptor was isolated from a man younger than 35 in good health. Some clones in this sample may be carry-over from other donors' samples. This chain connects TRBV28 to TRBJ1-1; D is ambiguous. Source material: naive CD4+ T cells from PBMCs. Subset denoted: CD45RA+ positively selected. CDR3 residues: CASSLPGGGALNTEAFF. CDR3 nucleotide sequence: TGTGCCAGCAGCCTACCCGGCGGAGGAGCACTGAACACTGAAGCTTTCTTT.